The clone carrying this TCR beta chain was picked up a small number of times. Its specificity is unknown. Vbeta (60) and Jbeta (13) primers were used in the PCR. TCRdb keeps only in-frame clones here, not all; method: immunoSEQ multiplex PCR. This table has 150,000 to 200,000 clones, 80% appearing once. The data were taken from a study of cytomegalovirus exposure and HLA in healthy donors. Whole-study results and caveats: According to a later analysis, most TCR beta chains associated with CMV appeared HLA-restricted. Roughly uniform depth of sequencing across donors was assumed in presence/absence analyses. In an earlier analysis, about 87% or about 30%: the productive usage of most TCR beta V segments.

CDR1 and CDR2 (germline): MDHEN, SYDVKM. This CDR3 region has 14 residues. Trimming removed 7 bases from V and 8 bases from J, with 18 bases in between. Healthy donors of bone marrow made up the group. The TCR sequence derives from a young man in good health and CMV-seropositive. J is TRBJ2-1 and V is TRBV28; weak D call: TRBD1 (6 bases). Specimen: PBMCs. In DNA form, the CDR3 reads TGTGCCAGCACCCAAGGTACAGGGCGGTATGAGCAGTTCTTC. Its translation: CASTQGTGRYEQFF.